The 31 T cell receptor beta chains listed next were all sequenced from one sample in a study of long-term antiretroviral therapy in people with HIV. They ran version v3.0 of the immunoSEQ assay at survey level. TCRdb's copy holds only in-frame clones and misses some; the assay was immunoSEQ multiplex PCR. The data hold roughly 20,000 clones, with about four fifths observed a single time. The source material was unsorted PBMCs, sampled at the start of antiretroviral therapy. The origin of the receptors is a man aged 50 or older with HIV.

The V and J genes are TRBV10-3 and TRBJ1-1; D is ambiguous. Germline V gives CDR1 ENHRY, CDR2 SYGVKD. The CDR3 runs to 17 residues. The V gene lost 0 bases and the J gene lost 4 bases, with 18 bases spanning the gap. CDR3 loop: CAISESLVYTSVTEAFF. The CDR3 bases are TGTGCCATCAGTGAGTCGTTGGTCTACACGTCGGTCACTGAAGCTTTCTTT.

The chain employs TRBV6-1 and TRBJ1-2; the D is unclear. CDR3 size: 17 residues. The V gene's germline CDR1 is MNHNS and CDR2 SASEGT. V was trimmed by 3 bases and J by 8 bases, leaving 25 bases between them. The CDR3 DNA is TGTGCCAGCAGTGATAGTTGGCAGGAGGTCCGGTATTACGGCTACACCTTC. It is translated as CASSDSWQEVRYYGYTF.

The CDR3 DNA sequence: TGTGCCAGCAGCCGACGGGGTACTGGAAACACCATATATTTT. Its protein is CASSRRGTGNTIYF. The chain couples TRBV11-2 to TRBJ1-3; no firm D call. The CDR3 contains 14 residues. Germline assignment: CDR1 SGHAT and CDR2 FQNNGV. Trimming took 5 bases from V and 2 from J, leaving 10 bases between them.

The chain employs TRBV27 and TRBJ2-3; 8 bases match TRBD2. The CDR3 extends over 16 amino acids. Germline CDR1 and CDR2: MNHEY and SMNVEV (reference sequence). V shed 3 bases, J shed 2 bases, and the junction held 7 bases outside the gene matches. The CDR3 DNA reads as TGTGCCAGCAGTTTCAAGGGACTAGGGGTCACAGATACGCAGTATTTT. Amino acids: CASSFKGLGVTDTQYF.

The chain recombines TRBV28 with TRBJ2-6, with D perhaps matching TRBD2 (5 bases). Trimming removed 7 bases from V and 0 bases from J, with 10 bases in between. From germline, CDR1 is MDHEN and CDR2 SYDVKM. This CDR3 spans 15 amino acids. The CDR3: CASKGGGSGANVLTF. As DNA, the CDR3 is TGTGCCAGCAAAGGTGGAGGCTCTGGGGCCAACGTCCTGACTTTC.

The chain carries TRBV9 and TRBJ2-2; D might be TRBD1 (5 bases). V shed 4 bases and J shed 1 base, with 8 bases lying between them. Germline V CDR1 and CDR2: SGDLS, YYNGEE. This CDR3 contains 14 residues. The CDR3 here is CASSPGQNTGELFF. The CDR3 DNA reads as TGTGCCAGCAGCCCCGGACAGAACACCGGGGAGCTGTTTTTT.

The chain has TRBV7-6 and TRBJ2-5, with 10 bases matching TRBD2. Germline V gene sequence: CDR1 SGHVS, CDR2 FNYEAQ. V shed 0 bases, J shed 4 bases, and the junction held 5 bases outside the gene matches. The CDR3 is 16 residues long. The DNA of the CDR3 is TGTGCCAGCAGCTTAGCGCTAGCGGGAGTCGGAGAGACCCAGTACTTC. Protein product: CASSLALAGVGETQYF.

The chain joins TRBV28 to TRBJ2-7, with a weak D call TRBD1 (5 bases). V lost 6 bases to trimming and J lost 4 bases, with 13 bases between them. The CDR3 has 13 residues. Germline CDR1 and CDR2: MDHEN and SYDVKM. Here the CDR3 DNA reads TGTGCCAGCAGCCCTCGACAGTTGTACGAGCAGTACTTC. It translates to CASSPRQLYEQYF.

The chain couples TRBV20-1 to TRBJ2-1; TRBD2 is a possible D gene (5 bases). CDR3 size: 11 residues. The ends were cut back, 2 bases at V and 7 bases at J, with 6 bases in the middle. Germline V gene lookup returns CDR1 DFQATT and CDR2 SNEGSKA (reference sequence). The CDR3, as DNA: TGCAGTGCTAGACGGGGAAATGAGCAGTTCTTC. Amino acids: CSARRGNEQFF.

This rearrangement joins TRBV6-1 to TRBJ2-6; D is unclear. This CDR3 comprises 14 residues. Between the trimmed V and J ends, which lost 7 bases and 0 bases, there was a span of 7 bases. The germline gives CDR1 MNHNS, CDR2 SASEGT. The CDR3 loop reads CASTGRSGANVLTF. In nucleotides, the CDR3 is TGTGCCAGCACAGGACGCTCTGGGGCCAACGTCCTGACTTTC.

Written as DNA, the CDR3 is TGTGCCAGCGGACAGTTGGGGATGAACACTGAAGCTTTCTTT. Translating it yields CASGQLGMNTEAFF. This sequence joins TRBV27 and TRBJ1-1; D might be TRBD1 (6 bases). There are 14 residues in the CDR3. In germline, CDR1 is MNHEY, CDR2 SMNVEV (reference sequence). The V end was cut by 8 bases, the J end by 0 bases, with 13 bases between.

The gene calls are TRBV30 and TRBJ2-1; 9 bases map to TRBD2. Looked up from germline, CDR1 is GTSNPN and CDR2 is SVGIG (reference sequence). The CDR3 length is 16 residues. The V and J ends lost 1 base and 1 base, in that order; junction bases with no gene match: 5. The CDR3 nucleotides are TGTGCCTGGAGTGGTAGCGGGAGAGGTTCCTACAATGAGCAGTTCTTC. Its protein is CAWSGSGRGSYNEQFF.

The chain recombines TRBV19 with TRBJ2-1, with D possibly being TRBD2 (5 bases). The CDR3 is made up of 17 amino acids. V was cut by 2 bases and J by 4 bases, with 18 bases left in between. The germline CDR1 and CDR2 sequences are LNHDA and SQIVND (reference sequence). In DNA, the CDR3 is TGTGCCAGTAGTATACCCGGCGGCGGGTTTGGGTACAATGAGCAGTTCTTC. It translates to CASSIPGGGFGYNEQFF.

This chain uses TRBV19 with TRBJ2-1, with a possible D match to TRBD1 (5 bases). Germline assignment: CDR1 LNHDA and CDR2 SQIVND (reference sequence). The V and J ends lost 4 bases and 6 bases respectively, with 22 bases between them. This CDR3 has 17 residues. The CDR3 DNA sequence: TGTGCCAGTAGTACCCCCGGTGTCGAAGGGGAAGGCAATGAGCAGTTCTTC. Protein: CASSTPGVEGEGNEQFF.

This clone ranks as medium-sized (0.01 to 0.1%). The CDR3 spells CASSFTQGYTEAFF. The CDR3 DNA follows: TGCGCCAGCAGCTTTACACAGGGTTACACTGAAGCTTTCTTT. The rearrangement uses TRBV5-1 and TRBJ1-1; tentative D call: TRBD1 (6 bases). Trimming stripped 2 bases from V and 3 bases from J, with 11 bases between. In germline, CDR1 is SGHRS, CDR2 YFSETQ. This CDR3 has 14 amino acids.

The rearrangement uses TRBV27 and TRBJ2-7, with D possibly being TRBD1 (5 bases). The V and J ends lost 3 bases and 3 bases respectively, with 9 bases between them. The germline V gene has CDR1 MNHEY and CDR2 SMNVEV (reference sequence). The CDR3 runs to 13 residues. The chain's CDR3 is CASSFQGVYEQYF. As DNA, the CDR3 is TGTGCCAGCAGTTTTCAAGGGGTCTACGAGCAGTACTTC.

J is TRBJ1-5 and V is TRBV12-5; maybe TRBD1 (5 bases). CDR1 and CDR2 from the germline V gene are LGHNT and FRNRAP. V gave up 1 base and J gave up 3 bases, with 13 bases separating them. This CDR3 region has 16 residues. The CDR3 DNA sequence: TGTGCTAGTGGTTTGGACGGGGACGGTGACAATCAGCCCCAGCATTTT. Amino acids: CASGLDGDGDNQPQHF.

The rearrangement links TRBV13 to TRBJ2-5; TRBD2 is a possible D gene (5 bases). The V gene's germline CDR1 is PRHDT and CDR2 FYEKMQ (reference sequence). The length of the CDR3 is 14 residues. With 5 bases removed from V and 0 bases from J, the gap between germline ends came to 10 bases. This CDR3 reads CASSRTWYQETQYF. The DNA of the CDR3 is TGTGCCAGCAGCCGGACTTGGTACCAAGAGACCCAGTACTTC.

The chain combines TRBV10-3 with TRBJ1-5; weak D call: TRBD1 (6 bases). CDR3 length: 16 residues. Germline V gene sequence: CDR1 ENHRY, CDR2 SYGVKD. The germline V and J ends were trimmed by 0 bases and 4 bases, with 13 bases remaining between them. CDR3 nucleotides: TGTGCCATCAGTGAGTCCGAGGCAGGGGTGAATCAGCCCCAGCATTTT. Translation: CAISESEAGVNQPQHF.

V usage is TRBV6-1 and J usage is TRBJ2-5; TRBD2 might be the D (7 bases). Germline-derived CDR1 and CDR2 are MNHNS and SASEGT. CDR3 length: 15 amino acids. V shed 1 base and J shed 2 bases, with 11 bases lying between them. This CDR3 reads CASSEVAGAQETQYF. CDR3 DNA: TGTGCCAGCAGTGAAGTGGCGGGGGCGCAAGAGACCCAGTACTTC.

The V and J genes are TRBV6-1 and TRBJ2-7; D is possibly TRBD1 or TRBD2 (5 bases each). From germline, CDR1 is MNHNS and CDR2 SASEGT. The V end was cut by 10 bases, the J end by 0 bases, with 19 bases between. The CDR3 covers 15 residues. Here the CDR3 DNA reads TGTGCCACAGGGAGCCACGATAAACCCTCCTACGAGCAGTACTTC. It specifies CATGSHDKPSYEQYF.

J is TRBJ2-7 and V is TRBV2, with a weak D call TRBD2 (5 bases). Germline CDR1 is SNHLY and CDR2 is FYNNEI. The CDR3 totals 15 residues. Trimming removed 7 bases from V and 3 bases from J, with 19 bases in between. CDR3: CASTPGGWQHYEQYF. DNA for the CDR3: TGTGCCAGCACTCCCGGCGGGTGGCAGCACTACGAGCAGTACTTC.

Here the CDR3 reads CASCRTGVNTEAFF. The CDR3 bases are TGTGCCAGCTGTCGGACAGGGGTGAACACTGAAGCTTTCTTT. This rearrangement joins TRBV28 to TRBJ1-1; the match to TRBD1 covers 9 bases. CDR1 and CDR2 (germline): MDHEN, SYDVKM. J gave up 0 bases and V 8 bases, and 4 bases lay outside the gene matches. The CDR3 has 14 amino acids.

This chain joins TRBV30 and TRBJ2-5; D is perhaps TRBD2 (5 bases). Germline CDR1 reads GTSNPN; CDR2 reads SVGIG (reference sequence). The CDR3 spans 14 residues. The V and J ends lost 0 bases and 5 bases respectively, with 13 bases between them. The CDR3: CAWSVGADAETQYF. CDR3 coding DNA: TGTGCCTGGAGTGTAGGAGCGGATGCGGAGACCCAGTACTTC.

V gene TRBV28 combines with J gene TRBJ2-2; weak D call: TRBD1 (5 bases). The CDR3 sequence is 16 residues long. The germline CDR1 and CDR2 sequences are MDHEN and SYDVKM. V was trimmed by 6 bases and J by 1 base, leaving 15 bases between them. Written as DNA, the CDR3 is TGTGCCAGCAGCCTTACGACAGTGGTGAACACCGGGGAGCTGTTTTTT. It translates to CASSLTTVVNTGELFF.

The chain joins TRBV19 to TRBJ1-1; no definite D call. The CDR3 runs to 12 residues. Trimming pared 3 bases from V and 5 bases from J, leaving 7 bases between. Germline CDR1 and CDR2: LNHDA and SQIVND (reference sequence). CDR3 residues: CASSIGVTEAFF. The CDR3 DNA follows: TGTGCCAGTAGTATTGGGGTTACTGAAGCTTTCTTT.

J is TRBJ2-5 and V is TRBV6-1; 7 nucleotides match TRBD1. This CDR3 is 12 amino acids long. V shed 10 bases, J shed 10 bases, and the junction held 12 bases outside the gene matches. Germline V gives CDR1 MNHNS, CDR2 SASEGT. The CDR3 DNA is TGTGCCACCGAAGGACAGGTTGGGGACCAGTACTTC. Protein sequence: CATEGQVGDQYF.

The chain uses TRBV7-9 and TRBJ2-2; D is uncertain. The ends were cut back, 5 bases at V and 1 base at J, with 14 bases in the middle. The CDR3 contains 16 residues. Germline CDR1 reads SEHNR; CDR2 reads FQNEAQ (reference sequence). The CDR3 loop reads CASSPGRQGNTGELFF. CDR3 sequence (DNA): TGTGCCAGCAGCCCAGGTCGGCAAGGGAACACCGGGGAGCTGTTTTTT.

CDR3 amino acids: CASSEVWDRGNQPQHF. DNA for the CDR3: TGTGCCAGCAGTGAGGTGTGGGACAGGGGCAATCAGCCCCAGCATTTT. V and J are TRBV6-1 and TRBJ1-5, with TRBD1 identical over 9 bases. V dropped 3 bases and J dropped 2; count of bases not matched to a gene: 5. The CDR3 is 16 residues long. Germline CDR1 is MNHNS and CDR2 is SASEGT.

The chain has TRBV28 and TRBJ1-6, with D hard to call. Germline CDR1 reads MDHEN; CDR2 reads SYDVKM. The CDR3 has 12 amino acids. Deletions cut 6 bases from V and 6 bases from J, with 6 bases between. The CDR3 here is CASRYFNSPLHF. In DNA, the CDR3 is TGTGCCAGCAGGTATTTTAATTCACCCCTCCACTTT.

The chain carries TRBV7-2 and TRBJ2-7; D unclear. This CDR3 has 19 residues. Trimming left V 0 bases short and J 2 bases short, with 23 bases between. Germline V gene data show CDR1 as SGHTA and CDR2 as FQGNSA. The CDR3 DNA reads as TGTGCCAGCAGCTTAGCCGAATTAAGGTCTCTCTCGGCCCCCTACGAGCAGTACTTC. Its protein product is CASSLAELRSLSAPYEQYF.